These T cell receptor beta chains were read from a single sample in a study of OX40 agonist ivuxolimab in advanced cancers. Here immunoSEQ multiplex PCR was the method, and the copy in TCRdb shows in-frame clones only, minus some. The sample has tens of thousands of clones, more than 85% seen once; the top ten hold 0.44%. The input for sequencing was CD4+ or CD8+ T cells sorted from blood, taken in a trial of the OX40 agonist ivuxolimab. All receptors derive from an adult with an advanced solid tumor such as melanoma, head and neck, liver or kidney cancer. The CDR3 runs from the conserved cysteine through the conserved F or W. Only some rows state a clone size, as once, few, many or a class for expanded clones.

V gene: TRBV7-9
clone size: NA
CDR3 protein: CASSPDGRSYGYTF

V gene: TRBV11-3
clone size: NA
CDR3 protein: CASSPLNRGELFF

V gene: TRBV30
clone size: NA
CDR3 protein: CAWSPRWRRDSYEQYF

V gene: TRBV28
clone size: NA
CDR3 protein: CASSQAGAGNQPQHF

V gene: TRBV27
clone size: NA
CDR3 protein: CASSLMSGGTEAFF

V gene: TRBV10-2
clone size: NA
CDR3 protein: CASSEDRLLYNEQFF

V gene: TRBV9
clone size: NA
CDR3 protein: CASSVAPGAAYEQYF

V gene: TRBV13
clone size: NA
CDR3 protein: CASSRQGPYSPLHF

V gene: TRBV2
clone size: once
CDR3 protein: CASSEQGGGNQPQHF

V gene: TRBV5-1
clone size: NA
CDR3 protein: CASHSDGSSYEQYF

V gene: TRBV5-1
clone size: once
CDR3 protein: CASSLQLAGGGTDTQYF

V gene: TRBV29-1
clone size: NA
CDR3 protein: CSVGTETGELFF

V gene: TRBV10-3
clone size: NA
CDR3 protein: CAISPTSGSSYNEQFF

V gene: TRBV10-3
clone size: NA
CDR3 protein: CAISDPTAISYEQYF

V gene: TRBV29-1
clone size: once
CDR3 protein: CSVEPFPLAGGPHDEQFF

V gene: TRBV25-1
clone size: once
CDR3 protein: CASSKLSGRSNEQFF

V gene: TRBV4-2
clone size: NA
CDR3 protein: CASSQEVTGGSDTQYF

V gene: TRBV11-2
clone size: once
CDR3 protein: CASSWEAYTDTQYF

V gene: TRBV7-2
clone size: NA
CDR3 protein: CASSLAWNIGELFF

V gene: TRBV5-1
clone size: NA
CDR3 protein: CASSFSGTGNYEQYF

V gene: TRBV7-2
clone size: NA
CDR3 protein: CASSLAVYEQYF

V gene: TRBV7-6
clone size: NA
CDR3 protein: CASSLVALASYEQYF

V gene: TRBV15
clone size: NA
CDR3 protein: CATSRDFGTGSDTQYF

V gene: TRBV18
clone size: NA
CDR3 protein: CASSPGTNTIEQYF

V gene: TRBV11-2
clone size: NA
CDR3 protein: CASRRPGDKVGELFF

V gene: TRBV9
clone size: NA
CDR3 protein: CASSVGTANQPQHF

V gene: TRBV27
clone size: NA
CDR3 protein: CASSLEVEGSGGNTIYF

V gene: TRBV27
clone size: NA
CDR3 protein: CASSPLGGQTYEQYF

V gene: TRBV11-2
clone size: NA
CDR3 protein: CASSPNYGYTF

V gene: TRBV4-3
clone size: NA
CDR3 protein: CASSLGQGAVTGELFF

V gene: TRBV14
clone size: NA
CDR3 protein: CASSHTLGTANTGELFF

V gene: TRBV11-3
clone size: NA
CDR3 protein: CASSLLGVVGHPYEQYF

V gene: TRBV5-4
clone size: NA
CDR3 protein: CASRSGGGGQETQYF

V gene: TRBV11-3
clone size: NA
CDR3 protein: CASRWTSGRATDTQYF

V gene: TRBV5-4
clone size: NA
CDR3 protein: CATHRWTSANEQFF

V gene: TRBV7-8
clone size: NA
CDR3 protein: CASSLLENTEAFF

V gene: TRBV12-5
clone size: NA
CDR3 protein: CASYGPAAGEAFF

V gene: TRBV7-2
clone size: NA
CDR3 protein: CASSLARVVGEETQYF

V gene: TRBV5-5
clone size: NA
CDR3 protein: CASSLGQATKNIQYF

V gene: TRBV19
clone size: NA
CDR3 protein: CASRSAQISGANVLTF

V gene: TRBV7-9
clone size: NA
CDR3 protein: CASSQDRGTYDSYEQYF

V gene: TRBV27
clone size: NA
CDR3 protein: CASKGSGNTIYF

V gene: TRBV18
clone size: NA
CDR3 protein: CASSPPFRYTHTDTQYF

V gene: TRBV7-9
clone size: NA
CDR3 protein: CASSFSGTYEQYF

V gene: TRBV7-2
clone size: NA
CDR3 protein: CASNNGGTGAYEQYF

V gene: TRBV11-2
clone size: NA
CDR3 protein: CASSPRRDISNTEAFF

V gene: TRBV18
clone size: NA
CDR3 protein: CASSPPGVQTGELFF

V gene: TRBV30
clone size: NA
CDR3 protein: CAWSIQETQYF

V gene: TRBV7-9
clone size: NA
CDR3 protein: CASSLAGGRPDTQYF

V gene: TRBV19
clone size: NA
CDR3 protein: CASSPPTGFYGYTF

V gene: TRBV5-1
clone size: NA
CDR3 protein: CASSGGLGTDTQYF

V gene: TRBV19
clone size: NA
CDR3 protein: CASSMDRDNEQFF

V gene: TRBV5-4
clone size: NA
CDR3 protein: CASSLVGSAETQYF

V gene: TRBV6-5
clone size: NA
CDR3 protein: CASSYSAGAKNIQYF

V gene: TRBV10-1
clone size: NA
CDR3 protein: CASSEVAPYNEQFF

V gene: TRBV11-1
clone size: few
CDR3 protein: CASSLAYYTDTQYF

V gene: TRBV30
clone size: once
CDR3 protein: CAWGNMETQYF

V gene: TRBV9
clone size: NA
CDR3 protein: CASSVGPTGAFTDTQYF